One and the same sample provided the 5 T cell receptor beta chains below, sequenced in a study of OX40 agonist ivuxolimab in advanced cancers. Assay: immunoSEQ multiplex PCR; the TCRdb copy retains only in-frame clones and omits some. The profile covers about 82,000 clones, with less than 90% appearing a single time and approximately 0.85% taken by the ten largest. Specimen: CD4+ or CD8+ T cells sorted from blood, collected in a trial of the OX40 agonist ivuxolimab. These receptors originate from an adult with an advanced solid tumor such as melanoma, head and neck, liver or kidney cancer.

This clone has just a few counts. The V gene is TRBV7-2, the J gene TRBJ1-2; D gene uncertain. V lost 5 bases to trimming and J lost 4 bases, with 17 bases between them. This CDR3 region has 15 residues. In germline, CDR1 is SGHTA, CDR2 FQGNSA. The CDR3 DNA reads as TGTGCCAGCAGCCTGGAAAGAGGGCCGGGCTATGGCTACACCTTC. Translated, it gives CASSLERGPGYGYTF.

The table lists this clone with a few counts. The chain uses TRBV7-2 and TRBJ1-2; D may be TRBD1 (5 bases). Between the trimmed V and J ends, which lost 4 bases and 2 bases, there was a span of 8 bases. The CDR3 consists of 13 residues. Germline V gene lookup returns CDR1 SGHTA and CDR2 FQGNSA. This CDR3 reads CASSSYRNYGYTF. The CDR3 nucleotides read TGTGCCAGCAGCTCCTACAGGAACTATGGCTACACCTTC.

This clone was seen a single time. V is TRBV6-5 and J is TRBJ2-1; TRBD1 matches at 7 bases. Germline V lookup: CDR1 MNHEY, CDR2 SVGAGI. The CDR3 consists of 14 residues. Trimming cost V 8 bases and J 0 bases; bases outside gene matches: 4. The CDR3 spells CASGRDSSYNEQFF. As DNA, the CDR3 is TGTGCCAGCGGCCGGGACAGCTCCTACAATGAGCAGTTCTTC.

The genes are TRBV10-3 and TRBJ2-2; 11 nucleotides agree with TRBD2. CDR3 length equals 13 residues. Germline CDR1 and CDR2: ENHRY and SYGVKD. J lost 4 bases, V lost 8 bases, and 0 bases had no gene match. The CDR3 sequence: CAIGLAGTGELFF. The CDR3 DNA reads as TGTGCCATCGGACTAGCGGGCACCGGGGAGCTGTTTTTT.

This chain uses TRBV19 with TRBJ1-5; weak D call: TRBD1 (5 bases). Trimming took 3 bases from V and 7 from J, leaving 16 bases between them. This CDR3 is built from 15 residues. The germline V gene has CDR1 LNHDA and CDR2 SQIVND (reference sequence). Written as DNA, the CDR3 is TGTGCCAGTAGTATCGGGTACGGGGGGGGACAGCCCCAGCATTTT. This gives the protein CASSIGYGGGQPQHF. The full variable domain, with the rest looked up from reference TRBV19 and TRBJ1-5, is DGGITQSPKYLFRKEGQNVTLSCEQNLNHDAMYWYRQDPGQGLRLIYYSQIVNDFQKGDIAEGYSVSREKKESFPLTVTSAQKNPTAFYLCASSIGYGGGQPQHFGDGTRLSIL.